These 10 T cell receptor beta chains share one sample of origin, sequenced in a study of blood T cells in healthy people across ages. A sample-barcoded 5' primer and a J-beta primer mix were used in a second PCR of about 7 to 12 cycles. TCRdb used MiXCR to reprocess the 5' RACE reads, holding one entry per CDR3 protein. The table records fewer than 800,000 distinct CDR3 sequences, around 25% of them present only once. The sample was also linked to a second study, of T cells of mothers and their children.

The specimen was blood. Source of these receptors: a boy younger than 18 in good health.

V usage is TRBV11-2 and J usage is TRBJ2-1; 7 bases are a match to TRBD1. Germline V CDR1 and CDR2: SGHAT, FQNNGV. CDR3 length: 15 residues. The V segment lost 5 bases and the J segment 3 bases; nucleotides outside the gene matches: 7. This chain's CDR3 is CASSLSTGSYNEQFF. The CDR3 nucleotides read TGTGCCAGCAGCCTCTCGACAGGGAGCTACAATGAGCAGTTCTTC.

This clonotype has just a few counts. The J gene is TRBJ1-1, the V gene TRBV7-9; D call uncertain. The germline CDR1 and CDR2 sequences are SEHNR and FQNEAQ (reference sequence). V lost 5 bases and J 2 bases, leaving 9 bases between the germline ends. CDR3 length equals 13 residues. The CDR3 DNA sequence: TGTGCCAGCAGCCATCTCCAAAACACTGAAGCTTTCTTT. Its protein product is CASSHLQNTEAFF.

This clonotype occurred a few times. This rearrangement joins TRBV28 to TRBJ1-2; D is ambiguous. The CDR3 totals 10 residues. With 5 bases removed from V and 13 bases from J, the gap between germline ends came to 11 bases. Germline CDR1 MDHEN, CDR2 SYDVKM. CDR3 protein: CASSAYSITF. In nucleotides, the CDR3 is TGTGCCAGCAGTGCCTACTCTATCACCTTC.

This chain joins TRBV5-1 and TRBJ1-1; no reliable D call. Trimming removed 1 base from V and 2 bases from J, with 9 bases in between. Germline CDR1 is SGHRS and CDR2 is YFSETQ. CDR3 size: 14 residues. CDR3 loop: CASSLWADNTEAFF. CDR3 bases: TGCGCCAGCAGCTTGTGGGCTGATAACACTGAAGCTTTCTTT.

J is TRBJ2-5 and V is TRBV29-1, with 7 bases fitting TRBD2. CDR1 is SQVTM and CDR2 is ANQGSEA in the germline V gene. The CDR3 has 13 amino acids. V lost 8 bases, J lost 5 bases, and 11 bases stayed unmatched. The CDR3 DNA sequence: TGCAGCCAGACCCGGGGGGTACACGAGACCCAGTACTTC. Translated, it gives CSQTRGVHETQYF.

The chain carries TRBV21-1 and TRBJ1-2; the DNA was not used to check the table's D call, TRBD1. TRBV21-1 is a pseudogene locus. The CDR3 extends over 15 amino acids. CDR3 protein: CVSSNFTGLNYGYTF. CDR3 nucleotides: TGTGTCAGCAGCAATTTCACAGGACTTAACTATGGCTACACCTTC.

V and J are TRBV29-1 and TRBJ2-1, with no clear D. Germline loops: CDR1 SQVTM, CDR2 ANQGSEA. CDR3 size: 13 residues. Trimming took off 3 bases at V and 0 bases at J, with 6 bases between the two ends. CDR3 in amino acids: CSVDRISYNEQFF. The CDR3, as DNA: TGCAGCGTTGATCGGATCTCCTACAATGAGCAGTTCTTC.

V is TRBV20-1 and J is TRBJ2-3; D is undetermined. Germline CDR1 and CDR2: DFQATT and SNEGSKA (reference sequence). CDR3 size: 14 residues. Trimming took off 5 bases at V and 2 bases at J, with 14 bases between the two ends. CDR3 protein: CSAPGPRATDTQYF. DNA for the CDR3: TGCAGTGCTCCCGGTCCTCGCGCCACAGATACGCAGTATTTT.

The rearrangement uses TRBV5-5 and TRBJ1-5; D not resolved. This CDR3 region has 14 residues. The germline V gene encodes CDR1 SGHKS and CDR2 YYEKEE (reference sequence). Trimming stripped 1 base from V and 0 bases from J, with 5 bases between. CDR3 sequence: CASSLSPSNQPQHF. CDR3 nucleotide sequence: TGTGCCAGCAGCTTGAGTCCTAGCAATCAGCCCCAGCATTTT.

The chain combines TRBV20-1 with TRBJ2-5; perhaps TRBD2 as D (6 bases). The J call is doubtful: the DNA matches TRBJ2-7 better. The CDR3 has 13 amino acids. The germline CDR1 and CDR2 sequences are DFQATT and SNEGSKA (reference sequence). The CDR3 sequence is CSAHPGGSYEQYF. The DNA of the CDR3 is TGCAGTGCCCATCCCGGGGGCTCCTACGAGCAGTACTTC.